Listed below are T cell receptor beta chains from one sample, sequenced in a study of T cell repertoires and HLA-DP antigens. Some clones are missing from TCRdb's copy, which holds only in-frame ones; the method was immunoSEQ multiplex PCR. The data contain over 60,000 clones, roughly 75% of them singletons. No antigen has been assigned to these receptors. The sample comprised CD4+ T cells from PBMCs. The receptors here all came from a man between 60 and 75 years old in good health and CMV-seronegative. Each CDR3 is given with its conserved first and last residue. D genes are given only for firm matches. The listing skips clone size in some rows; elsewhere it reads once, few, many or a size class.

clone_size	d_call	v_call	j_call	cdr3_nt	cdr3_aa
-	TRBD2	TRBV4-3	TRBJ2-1	TGCGCCAGCAGCCAAGATACGGGGGGGGTCGCCTACAATGAGCAGTTCTTC	CASSQDTGGVAYNEQFF
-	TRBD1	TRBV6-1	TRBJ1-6	TGTGCCAGCAGTGAAGCAACAGGGGGTCTTGTACCCCTCCACTTT	CASSEATGGLVPLHF
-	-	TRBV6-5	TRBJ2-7	TGTGCCAGCAGTTACTCGGCCAGTTTAGAACACGAGCAGTACTTC	CASSYSASLEHEQYF
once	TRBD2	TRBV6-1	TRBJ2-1	TGTGCCAGCGGGACTAGCGACCACAATGAGCAGTTCTTC	CASGTSDHNEQFF
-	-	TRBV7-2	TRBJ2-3	TGTGCCAGCAGCTTAATCGGATCGGCCACAGATACGCAGTATTTT	CASSLIGSATDTQYF
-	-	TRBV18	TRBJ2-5	TGTGCCAGCTCACCGGATGTAGGGGGATTGTACCAAGAGACCCAGTACTTC	CASSPDVGGLYQETQYF
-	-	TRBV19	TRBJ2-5	TGTGCCAGTACCGCTCGGGGGCTTGGGACCCAGTACTTC	CASTARGLGTQYF
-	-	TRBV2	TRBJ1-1	TGTGCCACTGGAGGACAGAAGAACACTGAAGCTTTCTTT	CATGGQKNTEAFF
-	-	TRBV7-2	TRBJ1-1	TGTGCCAGCAGGTTTACTAACACTGAAGCTTTCTTT	CASRFTNTEAFF
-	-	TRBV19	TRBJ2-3	TGTGCCAGTAGTTCGGCAGGTAGCACAGATACGCAGTATTTT	CASSSAGSTDTQYF
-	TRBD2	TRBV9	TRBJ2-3	TGTGCCAGCAGCGAGGATCGAGGGGCGGGAGCCCCAGATACGCAGTATTTT	CASSEDRGAGAPDTQYF
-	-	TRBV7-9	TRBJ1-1	TGTGCCAGCAGCTTAGTTTCCGGGATGAACACTGAAGCTTTCTTT	CASSLVSGMNTEAFF
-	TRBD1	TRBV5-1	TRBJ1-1	TGCGCCAGCAGCGCGACAGGGGAGGCTTTCTTT	CASSATGEAFF
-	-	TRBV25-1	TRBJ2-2	TGTGCCAGCAGGAGAGGAGGAGCCGGGGAGCTGTTTTTT	CASRRGGAGELFF
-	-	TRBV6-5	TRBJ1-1	TGTGCCAGCAAGGGGAATCAGGGCTCCTTAACTGAAGCTTTCTTT	CASKGNQGSLTEAFF
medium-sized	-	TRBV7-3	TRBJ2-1	TGTGCCAGCAGCTCCGAGGGGGGCACTCCGAAAGGTAATGAGCAGTTCTTC	CASSSEGGTPKGNEQFF
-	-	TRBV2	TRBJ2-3	TGTGCCAGCAGCGCGGACGGAAGGGGCACAGATACGCAGTATTTT	CASSADGRGTDTQYF
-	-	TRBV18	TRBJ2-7	TGTGCCAGCTCACCCCTGGGCCTCTCCTACGAGCAGTACTTC	CASSPLGLSYEQYF
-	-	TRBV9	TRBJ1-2	TGTGCCAGCAGGGGAGGGGGGAACTATGGCTACACCTTC	CASRGGGNYGYTF
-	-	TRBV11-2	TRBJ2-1	TGTGCCAGCAGCTTAATGCCAGGGGCCCGATTCTCCTACAATGAGCAGTTCTTC	CASSLMPGARFSYNEQFF
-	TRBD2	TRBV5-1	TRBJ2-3	TGCGCCAGCAGCTTGGCGAGACTAGCGGGGAACACAGATACGCAGTATTTT	CASSLARLAGNTDTQYF
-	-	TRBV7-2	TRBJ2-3	TGTGCCAGCAGCGGCCGGGGGGCAGCAGATACGCAGTATTTT	CASSGRGAADTQYF
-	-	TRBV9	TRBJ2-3	TGTGCCAGCAGCTCAGGACTCCACCCCCCGGATCATACGCAGTATTTT	CASSSGLHPPDHTQYF
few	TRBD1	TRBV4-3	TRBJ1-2	TGCGCCAGCAGCCAAGATGGGACAGCCATCTATGGCTACACCTTC	CASSQDGTAIYGYTF
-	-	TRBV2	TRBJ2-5	TGTGCCAGCAGTGAGGGGAGGGGGGAGACCCAGTACTTC	CASSEGRGETQYF
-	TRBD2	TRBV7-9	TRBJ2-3	TGTGCCAGCAGCCCCCGCGGGGGGGCCGGGGATACGCAGTATTTT	CASSPRGGAGDTQYF
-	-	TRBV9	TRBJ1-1	TGTGCCAGCAGCGTAGATAGTTTGGGGACTGAAGCTTTCTTT	CASSVDSLGTEAFF
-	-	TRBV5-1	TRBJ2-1	TGCGCCAGCAGCCGCGGCATGGGGAGCGATGAGCAGTTCTTC	CASSRGMGSDEQFF
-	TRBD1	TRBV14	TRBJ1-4	TGTGCCAGCAGCCATCGCAGGGGGCTCAGTTATGAAAAACTGTTTTTT	CASSHRRGLSYEKLFF
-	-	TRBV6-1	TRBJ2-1	TGTGCCAGCAGTTGGGCTGCAGGTGAGCAGTTCTTC	CASSWAAGEQFF
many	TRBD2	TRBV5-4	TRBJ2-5	TGTGCCAGCAGCTTGGATCTAGCGGGAGGGCAAGAGACCCAGTACTTC	CASSLDLAGGQETQYF
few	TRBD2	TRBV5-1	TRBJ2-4	TGCGCCAGCAGCTTAGGGGGAGCGGGAGGGCCGGCCATTCAGTACTTC	CASSLGGAGGPAIQYF
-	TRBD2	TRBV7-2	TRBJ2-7	TGTGCCAGCAGCTTAGTGGGGACTAGCGGGTCCTACGAGCAGTACTTC	CASSLVGTSGSYEQYF
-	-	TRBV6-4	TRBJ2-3	TGTGCCAGCAGTGAACGGCCCACAGATACGCAGTATTTT	CASSERPTDTQYF
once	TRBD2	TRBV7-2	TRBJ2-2	TGTGCCAGCAGCTCAAAACCACCTAGCGGGAGTTCCGGGGAGCTGTTTTTT	CASSSKPPSGSSGELFF
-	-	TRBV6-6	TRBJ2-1	TGTGCCAGCAGTATGACTGATTTTAATGAGCAGTTCTTC	CASSMTDFNEQFF
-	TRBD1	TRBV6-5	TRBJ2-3	TGTGCCAGCAGTTACTCAACGACAGGGGGGGCAGATACGCAGTATTTT	CASSYSTTGGADTQYF
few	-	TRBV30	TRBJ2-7	TGTGCCTGGAGTAAATCCGGGGGCGGCTACGAGCAGTACTTC	CAWSKSGGGYEQYF
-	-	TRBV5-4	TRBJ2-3	TGTGCCAGCAGCTTGGATGGTAGGAGCACAGATACGCAGTATTTT	CASSLDGRSTDTQYF
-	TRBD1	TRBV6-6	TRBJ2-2	TGTGCCAGCAGTTACGAAGGGGGCCGGAACACCGGGGAGCTGTTTTTT	CASSYEGGRNTGELFF
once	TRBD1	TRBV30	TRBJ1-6	TGTGCCTGGAGTTCTGGGACAGCGAATTCACCCCTCCACTTT	CAWSSGTANSPLHF
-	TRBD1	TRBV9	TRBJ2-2	TGTGCCAGCAGCGTAGGACAGGGGGTTCTAACCGGGGAGCTGTTTTTT	CASSVGQGVLTGELFF
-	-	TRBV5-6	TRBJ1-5	TGTGCCAGCAGCATAACTTTGGGCCTCGGCAATCAGCCCCAGCATTTT	CASSITLGLGNQPQHF